This TCR beta chain was captured by sequencing in a study of blood T cells in healthy people across ages. General study results and limits: Long-lived donors exceeded aged donors in naive CD4+ cells and diversity.

Those donating, healthy Caucasian individuals from Russia, were aged roughly 6 to 90. With respect to this clonotype: What it binds is unknown.

The CDR3 is 16 amino acids. Per germline, CDR1 SGHAT and CDR2 FQNNGV. The trim removed 4 bases at V and 4 bases at J, leaving 4 bases unmatched. Using a J-beta primer mix together with a sample-barcoded 5' primer, a second PCR was run for roughly 6 to 11 cycles. Via MiXCR, TCRdb re-called the 5' RACE reads, giving one row per CDR3 protein. The sample lists fewer than 800,000 distinct CDR3 sequences; approximately 25% were seen once. These data also featured in a second study, about T cells of mothers and their children. That source notes: For cDNA synthesis, the complete extracted RNA was used (about 1.6 ug per 15 ul). Related mother-child pairs showed slightly higher but non-significant overlap than unrelated pairs.

The TCR was taken from a boy aged 5 to 17 in good health. What was sequenced was blood. The rearrangement links TRBV11-2 to TRBJ2-5; the match to TRBD2 covers 15 bases. DNA of the CDR3: TGTGCCAGCAGCTATGGGACTAGCGGGGGGTTAGAGACCCAGTACTTC. Its protein is CASSYGTSGGLETQYF.